The source of this T cell receptor beta chain is a study of blood T cell repertoires in COVID-19. The wider study: Sites across the United States, Italy and Spain contributed samples from acute and convalescent COVID-19. Nucleic acid was either cDNA or gDNA, and it came from T cells, B-cell-depleted T cells, or PBMCs.

This clone was detected once. Methods used by the authors: Estimation of nucleated cell counts was performed using reference gene primer amplification. Repertoires were generated with immunoSEQ multiplex PCR, while TCRdb's copy carries only in-frame clones and drops some. That table furnishes V, J and clone size, whereas the DNA furnished D and trimming. The sample contains approximately 71,000 clones, roughly 78% of which appear only once. Germline-derived CDR1 and CDR2 are SGHRS and YFSETQ. There are 14 residues in the CDR3. Trimming pared 1 base from V and 1 base from J, leaving 7 bases between. This sequence was found in a man aged 55 to 70 with active or convalescent COVID-19. What was sequenced was peripheral blood. This chain joins TRBV5-1 and TRBJ2-3; tentative D call: TRBD2 (5 bases). The CDR3 here is CASSLNSGTDTQYF. In nucleotides, the CDR3 is TGCGCCAGCAGCTTGAATAGCGGCACAGATACGCAGTATTTT.